The sequence of this T cell receptor beta chain was determined in a study of identical twins. The V gene lost 6 bases and the J gene lost 5 bases, with 16 bases spanning the gap. There are 13 residues in the CDR3. Germline V CDR1 and CDR2: SQVTM, ANQGSEA. MiXCR, applied by TCRdb to the 5' RACE reads, yields one record per CDR3 protein. The table lists hundreds of thousands of distinct CDR3 sequences, around a sixth of them singletons, with around 13% in the top ten. These data were also filed under a second study, of T cells expressing NK-cell markers. That source reports: Dominant NKG2C+ clonotypes made up about 1.0-7.5% of CD8+ T cells in roughly 6 donors. It remained uncertain whether the expanded NKG2C+ T cell clones were specific for HCMV antigens.

The source of this sequence is a woman under 30 in good health. V usage is TRBV29-1 and J usage is TRBJ2-5; maybe TRBD1 (6 bases). Material for sequencing was PBMCs. This chain's CDR3 is CSVGRGYGETQYF. The CDR3, as DNA: TGCAGCGTGGGCAGGGGTTACGGTGAGACCCAGTACTTC.